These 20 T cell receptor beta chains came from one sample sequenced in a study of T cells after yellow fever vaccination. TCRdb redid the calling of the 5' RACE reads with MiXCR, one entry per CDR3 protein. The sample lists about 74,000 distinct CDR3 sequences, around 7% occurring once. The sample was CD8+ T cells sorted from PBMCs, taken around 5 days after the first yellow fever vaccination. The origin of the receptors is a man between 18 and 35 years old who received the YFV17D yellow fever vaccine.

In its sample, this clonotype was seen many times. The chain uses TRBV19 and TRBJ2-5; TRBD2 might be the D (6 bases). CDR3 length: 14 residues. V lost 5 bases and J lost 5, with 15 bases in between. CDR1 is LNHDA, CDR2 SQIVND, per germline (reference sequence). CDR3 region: CASSEAPGGETQYF. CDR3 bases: TGTGCCAGTAGTGAAGCTCCCGGAGGGGAGACCCAGTACTTC. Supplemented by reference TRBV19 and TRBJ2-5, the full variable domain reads DGGITQSPKYLFRKEGQNVTLSCEQNLNHDAMYWYRQDPGQGLRLIYYSQIVNDFQKGDIAEGYSVSREKKESFPLTVTSAQKNPTAFYLCASSEAPGGETQYFGPGTRLLVL.

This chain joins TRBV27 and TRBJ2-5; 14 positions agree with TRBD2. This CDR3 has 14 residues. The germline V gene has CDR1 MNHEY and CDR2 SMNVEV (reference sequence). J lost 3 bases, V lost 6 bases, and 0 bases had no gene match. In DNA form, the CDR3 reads TGTGCCAGCAGGGGACTAGCGGGGGAAGAGACCCAGTACTTC. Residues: CASRGLAGEETQYF.

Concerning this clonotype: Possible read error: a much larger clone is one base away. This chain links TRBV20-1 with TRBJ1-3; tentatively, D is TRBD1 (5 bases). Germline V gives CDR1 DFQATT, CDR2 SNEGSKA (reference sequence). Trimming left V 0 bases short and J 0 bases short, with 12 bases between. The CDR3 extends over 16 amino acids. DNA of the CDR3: TGCAGTGCTAGAGATCGGGACTGGGACTCTGGAAACACCATATATTTT. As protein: CSARDRDWDSGNTIYF.

CDR3 region: CASSRAGGAGNTIYF. The CDR3 DNA reads TGCGCCAGCAGCCGCGCGGGGGGGGCTGGAAACACCATATATTTT. The chain recombines TRBV4-1 with TRBJ1-3, with D maybe TRBD1 (5 bases). With 4 bases removed from V and 2 bases from J, the gap between germline ends came to 12 bases. The length of the CDR3 is 15 residues. Germline CDR1 MGHRA, CDR2 YSYEKL.

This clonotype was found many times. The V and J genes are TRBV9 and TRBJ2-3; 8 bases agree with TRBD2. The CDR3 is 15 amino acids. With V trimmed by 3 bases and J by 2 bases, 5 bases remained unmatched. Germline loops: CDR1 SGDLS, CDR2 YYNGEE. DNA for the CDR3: TGTGCCAGCAGCGCCCGGGAGGGGAACACAGATACGCAGTATTTT. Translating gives CASSAREGNTDTQYF.

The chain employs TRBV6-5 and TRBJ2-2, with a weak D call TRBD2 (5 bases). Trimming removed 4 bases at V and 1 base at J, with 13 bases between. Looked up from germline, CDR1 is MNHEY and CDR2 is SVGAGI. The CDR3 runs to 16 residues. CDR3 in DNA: TGTGCCAGCAGTTGGAAGATCGCGGGGAACACCGGGGAGCTGTTTTTT. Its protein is CASSWKIAGNTGELFF.

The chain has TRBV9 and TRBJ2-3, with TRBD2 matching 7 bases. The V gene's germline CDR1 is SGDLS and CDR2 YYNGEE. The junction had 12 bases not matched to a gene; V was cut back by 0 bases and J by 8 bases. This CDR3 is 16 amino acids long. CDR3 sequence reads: CASSVGGGRGGGTQYF. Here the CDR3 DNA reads TGTGCCAGCAGCGTAGGAGGAGGGAGGGGCGGAGGTACGCAGTATTTT.

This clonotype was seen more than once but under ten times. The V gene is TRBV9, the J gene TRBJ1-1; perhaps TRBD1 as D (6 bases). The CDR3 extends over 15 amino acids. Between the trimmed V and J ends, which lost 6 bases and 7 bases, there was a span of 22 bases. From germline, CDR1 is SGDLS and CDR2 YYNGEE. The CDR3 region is CASTQRGDGMDEAFF. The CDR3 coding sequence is TGTGCCAGCACCCAAAGGGGGGACGGGATGGATGAAGCTTTCTTT.

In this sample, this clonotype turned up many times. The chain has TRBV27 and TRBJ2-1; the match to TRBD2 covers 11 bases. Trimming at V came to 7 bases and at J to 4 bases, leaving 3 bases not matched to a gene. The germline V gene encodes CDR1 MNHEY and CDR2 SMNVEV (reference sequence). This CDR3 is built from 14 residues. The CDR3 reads CASKRTSGYNEQFF. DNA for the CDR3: TGTGCCAGCAAAAGGACTAGCGGGTACAATGAGCAGTTCTTC.

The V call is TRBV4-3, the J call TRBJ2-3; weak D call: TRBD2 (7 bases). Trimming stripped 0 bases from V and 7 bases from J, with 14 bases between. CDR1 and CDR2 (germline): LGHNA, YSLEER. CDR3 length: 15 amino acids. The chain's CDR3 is CASSQETAGANTQYF. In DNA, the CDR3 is TGCGCCAGCAGCCAAGAAACCGCGGGGGCGAATACGCAGTATTTT.

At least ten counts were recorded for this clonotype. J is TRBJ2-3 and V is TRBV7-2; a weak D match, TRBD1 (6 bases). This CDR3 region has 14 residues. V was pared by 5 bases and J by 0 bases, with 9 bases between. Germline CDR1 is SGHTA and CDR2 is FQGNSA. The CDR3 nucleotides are TGTGCCAGCAGCCCAGGGGAGAGCACAGATACGCAGTATTTT. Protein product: CASSPGESTDTQYF.

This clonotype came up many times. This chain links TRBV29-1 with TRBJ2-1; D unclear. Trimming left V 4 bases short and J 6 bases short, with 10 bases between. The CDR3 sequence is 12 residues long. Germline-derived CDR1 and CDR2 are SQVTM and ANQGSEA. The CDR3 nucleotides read TGCAGCGTTGGTTTTATGGGCAATGAGCAGTTCTTC. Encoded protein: CSVGFMGNEQFF.

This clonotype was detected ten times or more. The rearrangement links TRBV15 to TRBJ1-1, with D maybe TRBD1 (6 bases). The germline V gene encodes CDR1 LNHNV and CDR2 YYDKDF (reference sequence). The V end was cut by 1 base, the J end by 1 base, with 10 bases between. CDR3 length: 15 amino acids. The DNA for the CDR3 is TGTGCCACCAGCAGAGCCAGGGGAAGGAACACTGAAGCTTTCTTT. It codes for CATSRARGRNTEAFF.

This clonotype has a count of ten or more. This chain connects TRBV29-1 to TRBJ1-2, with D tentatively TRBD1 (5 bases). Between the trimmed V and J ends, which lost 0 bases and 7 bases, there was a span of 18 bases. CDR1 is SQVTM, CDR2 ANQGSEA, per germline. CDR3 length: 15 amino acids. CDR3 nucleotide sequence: TGCAGCGTTGAAGAAGACGGGGCAGGGACGGGTGGCTACACCTTC. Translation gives CSVEEDGAGTGGYTF. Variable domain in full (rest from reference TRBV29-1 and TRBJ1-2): SAVISQKPSRDICQRGTSLTIQCQVDSQVTMMFWYRQQPGQSLTLIATANQGSEATYESGFVIDKFPISRPNLTFSTLTVSNMSPEDSSIYLCSVEEDGAGTGGYTFGSGTRLTVV.

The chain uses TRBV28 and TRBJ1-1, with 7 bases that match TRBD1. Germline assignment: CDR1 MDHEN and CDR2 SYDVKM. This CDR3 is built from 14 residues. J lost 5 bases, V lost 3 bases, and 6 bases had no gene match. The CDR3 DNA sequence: TGTGCCAGCAGTTTTATGTCAGGGGGGACTGAAGCTTTCTTT. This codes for CASSFMSGGTEAFF.

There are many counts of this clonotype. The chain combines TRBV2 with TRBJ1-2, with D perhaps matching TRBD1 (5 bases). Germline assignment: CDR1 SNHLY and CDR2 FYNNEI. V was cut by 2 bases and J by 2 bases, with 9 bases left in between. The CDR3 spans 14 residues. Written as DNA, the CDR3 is TGTGCCAGCAGTGAAACAAGGGGAAACTATGGCTACACCTTC. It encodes CASSETRGNYGYTF.

The CDR3 DNA reads TGTGCCAGCAGCTTGGTCCTGGCGGGGCAAGAGACCCAGTACTTC. Its protein is CASSLVLAGQETQYF. The V and J genes are TRBV7-9 and TRBJ2-5, with TRBD2 as a possible D gene (6 bases). Trimming stripped 3 bases from V and 2 bases from J, with 13 bases between. This CDR3 comprises 15 residues. Germline V gives CDR1 SEHNR, CDR2 FQNEAQ (reference sequence). Together with reference TRBV7-9 and TRBJ2-5, the CDR3 gives the full variable domain: DTGVSQNPRHKITKRGQNVTFRCDPISEHNRLYWYRQTLGQGPEFLTYFQNEAQLEKSRLLSDRFSAERPKGSFSTLEIQRTEQGDSAMYLCASSLVLAGQETQYFGPGTRLLVL.

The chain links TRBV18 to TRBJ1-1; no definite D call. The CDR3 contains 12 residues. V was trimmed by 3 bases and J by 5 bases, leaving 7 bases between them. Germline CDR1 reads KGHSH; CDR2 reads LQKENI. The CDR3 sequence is CASSPMGTEAFF. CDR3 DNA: TGTGCCAGCTCACCCATGGGAACTGAAGCTTTCTTT.

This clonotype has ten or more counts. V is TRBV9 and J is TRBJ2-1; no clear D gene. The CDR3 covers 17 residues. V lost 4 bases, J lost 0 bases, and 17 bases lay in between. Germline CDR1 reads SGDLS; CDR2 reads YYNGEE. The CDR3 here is CASSLMSAASSYNEQFF. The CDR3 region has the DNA TGTGCCAGCAGCCTGATGAGTGCGGCGAGCTCCTACAATGAGCAGTTCTTC. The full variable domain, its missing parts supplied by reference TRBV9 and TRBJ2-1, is DSGVTQTPKHLITATGQRVTLRCSPRSGDLSVYWYQQSLDQGLQFLIQYYNGEERAKGNILERFSAQQFPDLHSELNLSSLELGDSALYFCASSLMSAASSYNEQFFGPGTRLTVL.

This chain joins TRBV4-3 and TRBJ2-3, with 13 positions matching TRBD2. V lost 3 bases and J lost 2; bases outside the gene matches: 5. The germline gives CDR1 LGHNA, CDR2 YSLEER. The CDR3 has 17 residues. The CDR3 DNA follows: TGCGCCAGCAGCCAGGAACTAGCGGGGGGGCCCACAGATACGCAGTATTTT. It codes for CASSQELAGGPTDTQYF.